Listed below are T cell receptor beta chains from one sample, sequenced in a study of regulatory T cells in long-lasting Graves disease. Via MiXCR, TCRdb re-called the multiplex PCR reads, giving one row per CDR3 protein. Here the sample spans around 400,000 distinct CDR3 sequences, 15% being singletons. These data were likewise used in another study, on T cells in Graves' hyperthyroidism and ophthalmopathy.

The sample here was peripheral blood mononuclear cells (PBMCs), taken at new diagnosis, from a patient treated with antithyroid drugs. The receptors stem from a woman in her forties with Graves disease. The CDR3 runs from the conserved cysteine through the conserved F or W. Fields, in order: clone size, V gene, D gene, J gene, CDR3 DNA, CDR3 protein. D genes are given only for firm matches. Some rows have no size entry. The others give once, few or many, or a class for an expanded clone.

>many|TRBV28|TRBD1|TRBJ1-2
TGTGCCAGCAGTTTAAAACAGGGGACTCACGAAAACTATGGCTACACCTTC
CASSLKQGTHENYGYTF
>.|TRBV5-1|.|TRBJ2-5
TGCGCCAGCAATGAACTCGGGGAGACCCAGTACTTC
CASNELGETQYF
>few|TRBV9|.|TRBJ2-7
TGTGCCAGCAGCGTAGGGCCTCAGGGAGCCTACGAGCAGTACTTC
CASSVGPQGAYEQYF
>few|TRBV20-1|.|TRBJ2-7
TGCAGTGCTAGAGATGCAAGGGTCTACGAGCAGTACTTC
CSARDARVYEQYF
>many|TRBV12-3/TRBV12-4|TRBD1|TRBJ1-1
TGTGCCAGCAGTACAGGGGAGACTGAAGCTTTCTTT
CASSTGETEAFF
>.|TRBV12-3/TRBV12-4|.|TRBJ2-7
TGTGCCAGCAATTCCTGGGACCGTCCCTACGAGCAGTACTTC
CASNSWDRPYEQYF
>many|TRBV19|TRBD1|TRBJ1-5
TGTGCCAGTAGTATGGGGGGACAGCCCAATCAGCCCCAGCATTTT
CASSMGGQPNQPQHF
>few|TRBV7-9|.|TRBJ1-5
TGTGCCAGCAGCTTGTTCCCGGGCAATCAGCCCCAGCATTTT
CASSLFPGNQPQHF
>many|TRBV11-2|TRBD2|TRBJ2-2
TGTGCCAGCAGCCTGCACCCACTAGCGGGAGAAGGCCCCGGGGAGCTGTTTTTT
CASSLHPLAGEGPGELFF
>.|TRBV27|TRBD1|TRBJ1-2
TGTGCCAGCAGTCTTACCCCCGACAGGGCCCAATATGGCTACACCTTC
CASSLTPDRAQYGYTF
>many|TRBV11-3|TRBD2|TRBJ2-7
TGTGCCAGCAGCAAGCTAGCGGCCTACGAGCAGTACTTC
CASSKLAAYEQYF
>once|TRBV9|.|TRBJ2-1
TGTGCCAGCAGCGTAGATATGTGGTCCTACAATGAGCAGTTCTTC
CASSVDMWSYNEQFF
>.|TRBV9|TRBD1|TRBJ2-5
TGTGCCAGCAGCGTGGGACAGGGGATTGAAGAGACCCAGTACTTC
CASSVGQGIEETQYF
>few|TRBV19|TRBD1|TRBJ2-2
TGTGCCAGTACTACCATAAGGACAGGGTCCGTCAACACCGGGGAGCTGTTTTTT
CASTTIRTGSVNTGELFF
>.|TRBV29-1|.|TRBJ1-1
TGCAGCGTTGATGTGAACACTGAAGCTTTCTTT
CSVDVNTEAFF
>many|TRBV27|.|TRBJ2-1
TGTGCCAGCAGTCCCAGAATGGCGGGAACTCTACTTGACGAGCAGTTCTTC
CASSPRMAGTLLDEQFF
>many|TRBV19|.|TRBJ1-2
TGTGCCAGTAGGGTCCCGGGAGGCTACACCTTC
CASRVPGGYTF
>many|TRBV6-2/TRBV6-3|TRBD2|TRBJ2-1
TGTGCCAGCAGTTACTCCCCGGGACTAGCTGTCCATGAGCAGTTCTTC
CASSYSPGLAVHEQFF
>.|TRBV10-3|TRBD2|TRBJ2-1
TGTGCCAGCAGCGAACTAGCGACGAGCTCCTACAATGAGCAGTTCTTC
CASSELATSSYNEQFF
>.|TRBV6-1|.|TRBJ2-5
TGTGCCAGCAGTGAAACAGGGACGTACCAAGAGACCCAGTACTTC
CASSETGTYQETQYF
>.|TRBV28|TRBD2|TRBJ2-2
TGTGCCAGCAGTTTTTCCCGGACTAGCGGGAGCCTCGCGAACACCGGGGAGCTGTTTTTT
CASSFSRTSGSLANTGELFF
>.|TRBV9|TRBD1|TRBJ1-2
TGTGCCAGCAGCGCCCCGATGACAGGGTTCAACTATGGCTACACCTTC
CASSAPMTGFNYGYTF
>many|TRBV28|TRBD2|TRBJ2-1
TGTGCCAGCAGCTGGGCGGGAGGTGGGAATGAGCAGTTCTTC
CASSWAGGGNEQFF
>many|TRBV5-5|.|TRBJ1-2
TGTGCCAGCACTAAACAGGGATCCGACGGCTACACCTTC
CASTKQGSDGYTF
>many|TRBV7-9|.|TRBJ2-3
TGTGCCAGCAGCTTGGTCCTGATTTCTAGCACAGATACGCAGTATTTT
CASSLVLISSTDTQYF
>once|TRBV9|.|TRBJ2-1
TGTGCCGGCAGCGTAGGAGGGGGCAGCTCCTACAATGAGCAGTTCTTC
CAGSVGGGSSYNEQFF
>.|TRBV20-1|.|TRBJ2-7
TGCAGTGCTAGAGATAAAGAAGGATCCTACGAGCAGTACTTC
CSARDKEGSYEQYF
>few|TRBV9|.|TRBJ1-2
TGTGCCAGCAGCGCCCACGACGGGGCAACAGGGTTCTATGGCTACACCTTC
CASSAHDGATGFYGYTF
>many|TRBV12-5|.|TRBJ2-6
TGTGCTAGTGGGGAGGGTGCCGGGGCCAACGTCCTGACTTTC
CASGEGAGANVLTF
>many|TRBV19|.|TRBJ1-1
TGTGCCAGTAGTATCGCGCAGTTTTCTATGAACACTGAAGCTTTCTTT
CASSIAQFSMNTEAFF
>many|TRBV27|TRBD1|TRBJ2-7
TGTGCCAGCAGTGACAATGGACAGGGGGGCTACGAGCAGTACTTC
CASSDNGQGGYEQYF
>many|TRBV27|.|TRBJ1-5
TGTGCCAGCAGTTTCACATCAGATGGGGCTTGGGGCAATCAGCCCCAGCATTTT
CASSFTSDGAWGNQPQHF
>many|TRBV9|TRBD1|TRBJ1-6
TGTGCCAGCAGCGGACAGGGGGGTTCACCCCTCCACTTT
CASSGQGGSPLHF
>few|TRBV7-8|.|TRBJ2-1
TGTGCCAGCAGCTTAAAAGGGCCTAGCGCATACAATGAGCAGTTCTTC
CASSLKGPSAYNEQFF
>many|TRBV19|.|TRBJ2-5
TGTGCCAGTAGTATGGACCCAGTTGGGACCCAGTACTTC
CASSMDPVGTQYF
>many|TRBV7-3|.|TRBJ2-2
TGTGCCAGCACCTCGGAGAACACCGGGGAGCTGTTTTTT
CASTSENTGELFF
>.|TRBV6-2/TRBV6-3|.|TRBJ2-1
TGTGCCAGCAGTTACTCTCGGACATTCAATGGGCAGTTCTTC
CASSYSRTFNGQFF
>many|TRBV3-1|.|TRBJ2-2
TGTGCCAGCAGCCAAGTTCAGGTTTCGAACACCGGGGAGCTGTTTTTT
CASSQVQVSNTGELFF
>.|TRBV4-2|.|TRBJ2-3
TGTGCCAGCAGCCAAGACCGGGGGAGGCGGGACCGAAATCCAAACACAGATACGCAGTATTTT
CASSQDRGRRDRNPNTDTQYF
>.|TRBV12-3/TRBV12-4|.|TRBJ2-2
TGTGCCAGCAGTATCGCAGGTGTGGCCGGGGAGCTGTTTTTT
CASSIAGVAGELFF
>many|TRBV5-1|TRBD2|TRBJ2-1
TGCGCCAGCAGCAGCAGCGGGAGATACAATGAGCAGTTCTTC
CASSSSGRYNEQFF
>many|TRBV19|TRBD2|TRBJ2-5
TGTGCCAGTAGTACCGGGACTAGCGGGATTGAGACCCAGTACTTC
CASSTGTSGIETQYF
>many|TRBV7-2|TRBD1|TRBJ2-5
TGTGCCAGCAGGCGGGGACAGGGGCTACAAGAGACCCAGTACTTC
CASRRGQGLQETQYF
>many|TRBV6-2/TRBV6-3|.|TRBJ1-5
TGTGCCAGCAGTTACCTCGGGAACAGCAATCAGCCCCAGCATTTT
CASSYLGNSNQPQHF
>many|TRBV28|.|TRBJ2-1
TGTGCCAGCAGTTTATATGCGCAGGAGCAGTTCTTC
CASSLYAQEQFF
>.|TRBV3-1|.|TRBJ1-2
TGTGCCAGCAGCCAAGATCGAGGTGGCAGACCTAACTATGGCTACACCTTC
CASSQDRGGRPNYGYTF
>.|TRBV6-2/TRBV6-3|.|TRBJ1-1
TGTGCCAGCAGTGACCCGAGGGGGGCGCAGATGAACACTGAAGCTTTCTTT
CASSDPRGAQMNTEAFF
>many|TRBV6-9|.|TRBJ2-1
TGTGCCAGCAGTTACTTGGGATATGAGCAGTTCTTC
CASSYLGYEQFF
>few|TRBV5-6|TRBD1|TRBJ2-7
TGTGCCAGCAGTTGGACAGGGAAATTCTACGAGCAGTACTTC
CASSWTGKFYEQYF
>.|TRBV9|.|TRBJ2-5
TGTGCCAGCAGCCCCAACCCCCAGGTCCAAGAGACCCAGTACTTC
CASSPNPQVQETQYF
>many|TRBV27|.|TRBJ1-1
TGTGCCAGCAGTTCGCGCACTGAAGCTTTCTTT
CASSSRTEAFF
>many|TRBV11-3|TRBD2|TRBJ2-7
TGTGCCAGCAGCTTGGGGACTAGGACAGCCTACGAGCAGTACTTC
CASSLGTRTAYEQYF
>few|TRBV6-1|.|TRBJ2-5
TGTGCCAGGCTACAAGAGACCCAGTACTTC
CARLQETQYF